These 32 T cell receptor beta chains share one sample of origin, sequenced in a study of blood T cell repertoires in COVID-19. Profiling relied on immunoSEQ multiplex PCR, and the TCRdb table lists in-frame clones only, not all of them. The repertoire has about 98,000 clones, under 85% of them found once; the top ten carry about 24%. Sample: peripheral blood. The receptors were gathered from a man in his 70s with acute or convalescent COVID-19.

This clone appeared once. The chain is built from TRBV10-3 and TRBJ1-1, with a possible D match to TRBD1 (6 bases). Germline CDR1 ENHRY, CDR2 SYGVKD. The CDR3 is 11 residues long. The V end was cut by 10 bases, the J end by 6 bases, with 12 bases between. The DNA of the CDR3 is TGTGCCACACTAGGGGGGGCTGAAGCTTTCTTT. This codes for CATLGGAEAFF.

CDR3 amino acids: CASSGGAYEGRLRYEQYF. In DNA form, the CDR3 reads TGTGCCAGCAGTGGGGGAGCTTACGAGGGGAGGCTGCGCTACGAGCAGTACTTC. This chain links TRBV6-1 with TRBJ2-7; TRBD2 might be the D (6 bases). Trimming removed 4 bases at V and 3 bases at J, with 25 bases between. CDR1 MNHNS and CDR2 SASEGT come from the germline V gene. CDR3 length: 18 residues.

The CDR3 nucleotides are TGCGCCAGCAGCACCGGAAGTAGCGGGAGGGCCTCAGAGACCCAGTACTTC. Translation: CASSTGSSGRASETQYF. The chain is built from TRBV5-1 and TRBJ2-5, with 11 bases that match TRBD2. Trimming took 4 bases from V and 4 from J; bases not matched to a gene: 12. The CDR3 runs 17 residues. Germline CDR1 SGHRS, CDR2 YFSETQ.

This clone was seen more than once but under ten times. The chain combines TRBV28 with TRBJ1-4; 9 nucleotides line up with TRBD1. V trimming: 4 bases; J trimming: 7 bases; junction bases outside the gene matches: 4. Germline V gene sequence: CDR1 MDHEN, CDR2 SYDVKM. This CDR3 comprises 14 residues. The CDR3 loop reads CASSWDRASEKLFF. CDR3 in DNA: TGTGCCAGCAGTTGGGACAGGGCCAGTGAAAAACTGTTTTTT.

This clone was seen a handful of times. The chain recombines TRBV6-5 with TRBJ1-1; 7 bases are shared with TRBD1. Per germline, CDR1 MNHEY and CDR2 SVGAGI. With V trimmed by 6 bases and J by 6 bases, 7 bases remained unmatched. This CDR3 spans 13 amino acids. The CDR3 DNA sequence: TGTGCCAGCAGAAGAGACAGGGAATCTGAAGCTTTCTTT. Translation gives CASRRDRESEAFF.

CDR3 amino acids: CASRLATGNTQYF. The CDR3, as DNA: TGTGCCAGTCGTTTGGCGACGGGGAATACGCAGTATTTT. The chain couples TRBV6-5 to TRBJ2-3; a possible D gene is TRBD2 (5 bases). Trimming left V 9 bases short and J 7 bases short, with 17 bases between. The CDR3 consists of 13 residues. Germline CDR1 MNHEY, CDR2 SVGAGI.

This chain joins TRBV6-2 or TRBV6-3 and TRBJ2-3, with 7 bases identical to TRBD1. This CDR3 comprises 16 residues. The V gene end was trimmed by 0 bases and the J gene end by 2 bases; junction bases not matched to a gene: 5. The germline V gene has CDR1 MNHEY and CDR2 SVGEGT. The CDR3 sequence: CASSYSVGTDTDTQYF. The CDR3 nucleotides read TGTGCCAGCAGTTACTCAGTCGGGACAGACACAGATACGCAGTATTTT.

This clone appeared a single time. V is TRBV27 and J is TRBJ1-5; TRBD1 matches 7 bases. The V segment lost 9 bases and the J segment 0 bases; nucleotides outside the gene matches: 8. CDR3 length equals 15 residues. CDR1 MNHEY and CDR2 SMNVEV come from the germline V gene (reference sequence). CDR3 nucleotide sequence: TGTGCCAGTCGCCGGACAGGTTATAGCAATCAGCCCCAGCATTTT. It yields the protein CASRRTGYSNQPQHF.

This clone has more than one count but fewer than ten. The CDR3 DNA follows: TGTGCCAGCAGCTTGGAGGGCAGGGGGAATTCACCCCTCCACTTT. This codes for CASSLEGRGNSPLHF. V gene TRBV5-4 combines with J gene TRBJ1-6; TRBD1 agrees at 7 bases. V was pared by 0 bases and J by 7 bases, with 4 bases of the junction left unmatched. This CDR3 is built from 15 residues. CDR1 and CDR2 from the germline V gene are SGHNT and YYREEE (reference sequence). Full variable domain (missing parts from reference TRBV5-4 and TRBJ1-6): ETGVTQSPTHLIKTRGQQVTLRCSSQSGHNTVSWYQQALGQGPQFIFQYYREEENGRGNFPPRFSGLQFPNYSSELNVNALELDDSALYLCASSLEGRGNSPLHFGNGTRLTVT.

This chain connects TRBV28 to TRBJ1-4; D not resolved. Germline V gene sequence: CDR1 MDHEN, CDR2 SYDVKM. V lost 3 bases, J lost 0 bases, and 8 bases lay in between. CDR3 length: 15 residues. CDR3 residues: CASSFVLATNEKLFF. In DNA form, the CDR3 reads TGTGCCAGCAGTTTTGTACTAGCAACTAATGAAAAACTGTTTTTT.

The chain has TRBV11-2 and TRBJ2-5; weak D call: TRBD1 (5 bases). Trimming removed 7 bases from V and 4 bases from J, with 22 bases in between. Germline V gives CDR1 SGHAT, CDR2 FQNNGV. CDR3 length: 16 residues. For the CDR3, the DNA is TGTGCCAGCAAAGGGCAAACAAGGGCAGGGCGAGAGACCCAGTACTTC. Its protein is CASKGQTRAGRETQYF.

The chain has TRBV19 and TRBJ2-3, with D tentatively TRBD1 (6 bases). V dropped 4 bases and J dropped 8 bases, with 22 bases sitting between them. This CDR3 contains 16 residues. Germline-derived CDR1 and CDR2 are LNHDA and SQIVND (reference sequence). The CDR3 coding sequence is TGTGCCAGTAGTACGCGCGGCAGGGGAGCTCCGGCTACGCAGTATTTT. Its protein is CASSTRGRGAPATQYF.

V usage is TRBV12-5 and J usage is TRBJ1-2; TRBD1 agrees at 8 bases. Germline CDR1 is LGHNT and CDR2 is FRNRAP. There are 14 residues in the CDR3. V shed 5 bases and J 2 bases; nucleotides not matched to a gene: 4. CDR3 region: CASGPDRANYGYTF. In DNA form, the CDR3 reads TGTGCTAGTGGTCCGGACAGGGCAAACTATGGCTACACCTTC.

This clone was observed a few times. At one end the junction does not follow the germline gene, possibly because of a read error. This sequence joins TRBV7-8 and TRBJ2-1; D might be TRBD2 (5 bases). The CDR3 is made up of 13 amino acids. The germline V gene has CDR1 SGHVS and CDR2 FQNEAQ. DNA for the CDR3: TGTGCCAGCAGCTCGACTACAACAGTTCCTCCGGTCTTC. This encodes CASSSTTTVPPVF.

This chain uses TRBV7-9 with TRBJ2-7; tentative D call: TRBD2 (5 bases). The V end was cut by 3 bases, the J end by 2 bases, with 8 bases between. The CDR3 is 13 amino acids. Per germline, CDR1 SEHNR and CDR2 FQNEAQ (reference sequence). The chain's CDR3 is CASSFRTPYEQYF. In nucleotides, the CDR3 is TGTGCCAGCAGCTTTCGGACTCCCTACGAGCAGTACTTC. Looking up the rest from reference TRBV7-9 and TRBJ2-7 gives the full variable domain: DTGVSQNPRHKITKRGQNVTFRCDPISEHNRLYWYRQTLGQGPEFLTYFQNEAQLEKSRLLSDRFSAERPKGSFSTLEIQRTEQGDSAMYLCASSFRTPYEQYFGPGTRLTVT.

This chain joins TRBV28 and TRBJ2-7; maybe TRBD2 (6 bases). With 8 bases removed from V and 3 bases from J, the gap between germline ends came to 17 bases. This CDR3 contains 14 residues. Germline lookup yields CDR1 MDHEN and CDR2 SYDVKM. Written as DNA, the CDR3 is TGTGCCAGCCGGGTTGGGGGGAGTGTCTACGAGCAGTACTTC. It specifies CASRVGGSVYEQYF. The full variable domain, rest sourced from reference TRBV28 and TRBJ2-7, is DVKVTQSSRYLVKRTGEKVFLECVQDMDHENMFWYRQDPGLGLRLIYFSYDVKMKEKGDIPEGYSVSREKKERFSLILESASTNQTSMYLCASRVGGSVYEQYFGPGTRLTVT.

The V gene is TRBV27, the J gene TRBJ1-6; D gene uncertain. The germline V and J ends were trimmed by 6 bases and 10 bases, with 10 bases remaining between them. Germline V gives CDR1 MNHEY, CDR2 SMNVEV (reference sequence). CDR3 length equals 12 residues. Written as DNA, the CDR3 is TGTGCCAGCAGCTCCGCGAGCTCACCCCTCCACTTT. Translating gives CASSSASSPLHF.

The CDR3 spells CASSFGDRSYEQYF. CDR3 DNA sequence: TGTGCCAGCAGCTTTGGGGACAGGTCCTACGAGCAGTACTTC. The chain uses TRBV7-2 and TRBJ2-7, with 8 bases identical to TRBD1. V trimming: 3 bases; J trimming: 1 base; junction bases outside the gene matches: 2. Germline lookup yields CDR1 SGHTA and CDR2 FQGNSA. The CDR3 covers 14 residues.

V usage is TRBV5-4 and J usage is TRBJ2-1; possibly TRBD2 for D (6 bases). CDR1 is SGHNT, CDR2 YYREEE, per germline (reference sequence). The CDR3 is 16 amino acids. Trimming took off 4 bases at V and 8 bases at J, with 22 bases between the two ends. The CDR3 spells CASSGLGGSPGDEQFF. DNA of the CDR3: TGTGCCAGCAGCGGGCTGGGGGGTTCGCCTGGGGATGAGCAGTTCTTC.

V is TRBV23-1 and J is TRBJ1-2; possible D gene TRBD1, 6 bases. TRBV23-1 carries the ORF label, with uncertain function. V was pared by 3 bases and J by 7 bases, with 12 bases between. The CDR3 has 13 amino acids. The CDR3 DNA follows: TGCGCCAGCAGTCAGGGGGCGCGAGGTGGCTACACCTTC. This gives the protein CASSQGARGGYTF.

The chain combines TRBV19 with TRBJ1-5; D gene unclear. The CDR3 contains 12 residues. Per the germline V gene, CDR1 is LNHDA and CDR2 is SQIVND (reference sequence). V was trimmed by 7 bases and J by 3 bases, leaving 7 bases between them. In nucleotides, the CDR3 is TGTGCCAGTACAGTTCCCAATCAGCCCCAGCATTTT. As protein: CASTVPNQPQHF.

This clone was counted a single time. The gene calls are TRBV10-3 and TRBJ1-6, with D perhaps matching TRBD1 (6 bases). The germline gives CDR1 ENHRY, CDR2 SYGVKD. The length of the CDR3 is 13 residues. Trimming cost V 6 bases and J 8 bases, with 11 bases left between them. For the CDR3, the DNA is TGTGCCATCAGGGGGCCAGGGGATTCACCCCTCCACTTT. It encodes CAIRGPGDSPLHF.

The chain combines TRBV28 with TRBJ2-7; TRBD1 agrees at 7 bases. The junction had 6 bases not matched to a gene; V was cut back by 7 bases and J by 0 bases. CDR3 length: 14 residues. Germline V gene sequence: CDR1 MDHEN, CDR2 SYDVKM. The CDR3 DNA reads TGTGCCAGCATCCTCGACAGGGTCTCCTACGAGCAGTACTTC. As protein: CASILDRVSYEQYF.

This chain joins TRBV27 and TRBJ2-3, with D uncertain. Germline V lookup: CDR1 MNHEY, CDR2 SMNVEV (reference sequence). V lost 10 bases to trimming and J lost 4 bases, with 18 bases between them. The CDR3 sequence is 14 residues long. The DNA for the CDR3 is TGTGCCACCCATAACTCGCCTCGAGCAGATACGCAGTATTTT. Protein: CATHNSPRADTQYF.

This chain connects TRBV3-1 (or the pseudogene TRBV3-2) to TRBJ1-3, with 7 bases identical to TRBD1. The germline gives CDR1 LGHDT, CDR2 YNNKEL (reference sequence). The CDR3 runs to 15 residues. The V gene end was trimmed by 4 bases and the J gene end by 1 base; junction bases not matched to a gene: 4. The CDR3 reads CASSRRGVSGNTIYF. DNA of the CDR3: TGTGCCAGCAGCCGCAGGGGGGTATCTGGAAACACCATATATTTT.

As to this clone: The junction differs from germline at one of its ends, possibly a read error. The genes are TRBV6-2 or TRBV6-3 and TRBJ1-1; 7 bases agree with TRBD1. The CDR3 has 13 amino acids. Germline CDR1 MNHEY, CDR2 SVGEGT. This CDR3 reads CASRYRGGTEAFF. The CDR3 nucleotides read TGTGCCAGCCGTTACAGGGGTGGCACTGAAGCTTTCTTT.

The CDR3 nucleotides are TGTGCCAGCAGTAACGCGGGACAGGGGTACCATCAGCCCCAGCATTTT. Its translation: CASSNAGQGYHQPQHF. V and J are TRBV28 and TRBJ1-5, with 10 positions matching TRBD1. The germline V gene has CDR1 MDHEN and CDR2 SYDVKM. V was pared by 5 bases and J by 5 bases, with 9 bases of the junction left unmatched. The CDR3 sequence is 16 residues long. The variable domain in full, with the rest retrieved from reference TRBV28 and TRBJ1-5, is DVKVTQSSRYLVKRTGEKVFLECVQDMDHENMFWYRQDPGLGLRLIYFSYDVKMKEKGDIPEGYSVSREKKERFSLILESASTNQTSMYLCASSNAGQGYHQPQHFGDGTRLSIL.

The gene calls are TRBV3-1 (or the pseudogene TRBV3-2) and TRBJ2-5, with 11 positions matching TRBD2. The CDR3 has 16 amino acids. Germline V gene lookup returns CDR1 LGHDT and CDR2 YNNKEL (reference sequence). Trimming took 4 bases from V and 2 from J; bases not matched to a gene: 6. The CDR3 is CASSRGLAGLQETQYF. CDR3 nucleotides: TGTGCCAGCAGCCGCGGACTAGCGGGCCTACAAGAGACCCAGTACTTC.

This clone was detected a few times. The chain combines TRBV19 with TRBJ2-7; 8 nucleotides align to TRBD1. V trimming: 1 base; J trimming: 2 bases; junction bases outside the gene matches: 7. CDR3 length: 16 residues. Germline CDR1 reads LNHDA; CDR2 reads SQIVND (reference sequence). CDR3: CASSIGRGQGTYEQYF. The CDR3 bases are TGTGCCAGTAGTATAGGCAGAGGACAGGGAACCTACGAGCAGTACTTC.

This chain uses TRBV4-2 with TRBJ2-7, with a possible D match to TRBD1 (6 bases). V gave up 1 base and J gave up 3 bases, with 13 bases separating them. CDR3 length: 15 residues. Germline V gives CDR1 LGHNA, CDR2 YNFKEQ. The CDR3 bases are TGTGCCAGCAGCCAAGCAGGGGCGACCGACTACGAGCAGTACTTC. Amino acid sequence: CASSQAGATDYEQYF.

This clone was detected only a few times. The V gene is TRBV19, the J gene TRBJ1-6, with 8 bases identical to TRBD1. V lost 4 bases and J lost 8; bases outside the gene matches: 7. CDR1 is LNHDA and CDR2 is SQIVND in the germline V gene (reference sequence). The CDR3 has 15 residues. DNA of the CDR3: TGTGCCAGTAGTACCGCCGACAGGGGCCATTCACCCCTCCACTTT. It translates to CASSTADRGHSPLHF.

In this sample, this clone turned up a few times. The genes are TRBV5-1 and TRBJ1-1; possible D gene TRBD1, 5 bases. Looked up from germline, CDR1 is SGHRS and CDR2 is YFSETQ. The CDR3 is 13 amino acids. Trimming shortened V by 3 bases and J by 5 bases, and 11 bases separated the two germline ends. CDR3 nucleotides: TGCGCCAGCAGCTGGCGACAGAATACTGAAGCTTTCTTT. This sequence encodes CASSWRQNTEAFF.